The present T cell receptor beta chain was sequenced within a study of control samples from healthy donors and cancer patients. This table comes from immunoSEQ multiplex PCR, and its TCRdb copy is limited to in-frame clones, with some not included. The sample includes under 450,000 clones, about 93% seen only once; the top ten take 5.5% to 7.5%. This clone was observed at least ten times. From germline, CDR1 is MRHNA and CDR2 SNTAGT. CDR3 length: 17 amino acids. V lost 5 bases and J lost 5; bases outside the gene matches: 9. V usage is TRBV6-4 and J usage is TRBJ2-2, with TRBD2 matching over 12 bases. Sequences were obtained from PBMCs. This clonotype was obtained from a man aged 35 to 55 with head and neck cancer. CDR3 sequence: CASSPTPSGGATGELFF. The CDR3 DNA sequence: TGTGCCAGCAGTCCAACCCCTAGCGGGGGGGCGACCGGGGAGCTGTTTTTT.